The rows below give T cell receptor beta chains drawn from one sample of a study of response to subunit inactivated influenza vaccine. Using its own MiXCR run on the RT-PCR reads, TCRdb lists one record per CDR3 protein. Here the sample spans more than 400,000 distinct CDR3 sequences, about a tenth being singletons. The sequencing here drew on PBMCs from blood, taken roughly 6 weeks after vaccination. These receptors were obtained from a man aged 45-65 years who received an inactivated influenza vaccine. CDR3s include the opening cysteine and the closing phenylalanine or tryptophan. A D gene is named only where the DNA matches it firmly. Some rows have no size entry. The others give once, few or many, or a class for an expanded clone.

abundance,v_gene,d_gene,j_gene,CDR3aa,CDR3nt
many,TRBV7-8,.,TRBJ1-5,CASSLANQGRPPQHF,TGTGCCAGCAGCTTGGCCAACCAAGGGCGTCCGCCCCAGCATTTT
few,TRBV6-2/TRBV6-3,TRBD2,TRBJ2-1,CASSSWTSRRFF,TGTGCCAGCAGTTCTTGGACTAGCCGCCGATTCTTC
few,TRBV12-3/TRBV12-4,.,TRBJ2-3,CASRVGADTQYF,TGTGCGTCCCGAGTGGGTGCAGATACGCAGTATTTT
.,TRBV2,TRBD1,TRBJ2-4,CALCFSTGEGFWAKNIQYF,TGTGCCCTCTGTTTTTCGACAGGGGAAGGGTTTTGGGCCAAAAACATTCAGTACTTC
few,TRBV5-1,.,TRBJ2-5,CASSPGGQQETQYF,TGCGCCTCCTCCCCGGGGGGACAACAAGAGACCCAGTACTTC
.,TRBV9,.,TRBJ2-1,CASSVAENGARDKEQFF,TGTGCCAGCAGCGTAGCTGAGAACGGGGCCCGGGACAAAGAGCAGTTCTTC
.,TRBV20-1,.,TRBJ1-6,CSAWDESSYNSPLHF,TGCAGTGCTTGGGACGAAAGCTCCTATAATTCACCCCTCCACTTT
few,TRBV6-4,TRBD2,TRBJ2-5,CASSPLAGDLQETQYF,TGTGCCAGCAGCCCTCTAGCGGGGGACCTCCAAGAGACCCAGTACTTC
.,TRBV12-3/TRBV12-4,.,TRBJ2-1,CASSNRKDTYNEQFF,TGTGCCAGCAGCAACCGAAAGGACACCTACAATGAGCAGTTCTTC
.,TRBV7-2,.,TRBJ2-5,CASGFGWYQETQYF,TGTGCCAGCGGGTTTGGTTGGTACCAAGAGACCCAGTACTTC
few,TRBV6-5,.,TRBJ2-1,CASSYVGSNSPYNEQFF,TGTGCCAGCAGTTACGTCGGTAGCAACTCTCCATACAATGAGCAGTTCTTC
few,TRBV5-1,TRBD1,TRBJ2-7,CASSRDSAYEQYF,TGCGCCAGCAGCCGGGACAGCGCCTACGAGCAGTACTTC
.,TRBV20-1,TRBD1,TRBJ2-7,CSAIPGTGAYEQYF,TGCAGTGCTATACCCGGGACAGGGGCCTACGAGCAGTACTTC
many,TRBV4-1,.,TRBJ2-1,CASSQERNNEQFF,TGCGCCAGCAGCCAAGAACGGAACAATGAGCAGTTCTTC
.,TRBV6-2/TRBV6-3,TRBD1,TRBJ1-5,CASGGQGYQPQHF,TGTGCCAGCGGGGGACAGGGGTATCAGCCCCAGCATTTT
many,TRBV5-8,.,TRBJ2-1,CASSLGLSSYNEQFF,TGTGCCAGCAGCTTGGGGTTGAGCTCCTACAATGAGCAGTTCTTC
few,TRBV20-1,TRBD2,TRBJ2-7,CSARTSGAYEQYF,TGCAGTGCTAGGACTAGCGGGGCCTACGAGCAGTACTTC
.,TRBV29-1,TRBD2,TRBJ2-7,CSVASGGPYEQYF,TGCAGCGTTGCTAGCGGGGGGCCCTACGAGCAGTACTTC
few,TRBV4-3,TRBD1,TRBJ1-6,CASSQVFLGDRGLSPLHF,TGCGCCAGCAGCCAAGTATTTCTAGGGGACAGGGGACTTTCACCCCTCCACTTT
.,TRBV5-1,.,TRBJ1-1,CASSLEGPEAFF,TGCGCCAGCAGCTTGGAAGGGCCTGAAGCTTTCTTT
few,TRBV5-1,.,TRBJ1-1,CASSLEVWGTEAFF,TGCGCCAGCAGCTTGGAGGTATGGGGCACTGAAGCTTTCTTT
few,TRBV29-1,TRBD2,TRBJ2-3,CSVEALAGGPPDTQYF,TGCAGCGTTGAAGCTCTAGCGGGGGGGCCCCCAGATACGCAGTATTTT
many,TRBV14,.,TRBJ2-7,CASSQRKYEQYF,TGTGCCAGCAGCCAGAGGAAATACGAGCAGTACTTC
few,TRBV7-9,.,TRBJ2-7,CASSATETEQYF,TGTGCCAGCAGCGCGACAGAGACCGAGCAGTACTTC
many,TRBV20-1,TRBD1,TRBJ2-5,CSARDFRTGKETQYF,TGCAGTGCTCGGGACTTCAGGACAGGGAAGGAGACCCAGTACTTC
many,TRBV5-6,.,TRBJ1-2,CASSSWAHYGYTF,TGTGCCAGCAGCTCATGGGCGCACTATGGCTACACCTTC
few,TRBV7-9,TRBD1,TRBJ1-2,CASRHDRGLANYGYTF,TGTGCCAGCAGACACGACAGGGGACTAGCTAACTATGGCTACACCTTC
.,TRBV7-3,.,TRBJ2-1,CASSLGGRVSYNEQFF,TGTGCCAGCAGCTTAGGGGGCAGGGTCTCCTACAATGAGCAGTTCTTC
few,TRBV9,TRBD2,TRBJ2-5,CASSAKGLAGIQETQYF,TGTGCCAGCAGCGCTAAGGGACTAGCGGGGATACAAGAGACCCAGTACTTC
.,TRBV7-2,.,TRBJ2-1,CASSRSGRRNEQFF,TGTGCCAGCAGCCGATCCGGGAGAAGGAATGAGCAGTTCTTC
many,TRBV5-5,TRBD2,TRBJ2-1,CASSLLAGRVDEQFF,TGTGCCAGCAGCTTGCTAGCGGGAAGGGTGGATGAGCAGTTCTTC
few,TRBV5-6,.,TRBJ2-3,CASRMSRRQSTDTQYF,TGTGCCAGCAGAATGAGCCGGCGACAAAGCACAGATACGCAGTATTTT
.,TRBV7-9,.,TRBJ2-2,CASSKVAAGELFF,TGTGCCAGCAGCAAGGTAGCGGCCGGGGAGCTGTTTTTT
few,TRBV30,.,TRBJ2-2,CAWRHPKRSNTGELFF,TGTGCCTGGAGGCACCCCAAGCGTTCGAACACCGGGGAGCTGTTTTTT
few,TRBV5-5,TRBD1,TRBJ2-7,CASSLVPGGRAFEQYF,TGTGCCAGCAGCTTGGTGCCAGGGGGTAGGGCCTTCGAGCAGTACTTC
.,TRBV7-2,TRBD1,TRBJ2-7,CASSLAGQGVTYEQYF,TGTGCCAGCAGCTTAGCGGGACAGGGCGTTACCTACGAGCAGTACTTC
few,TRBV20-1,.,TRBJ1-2,CSARDLTAGGGYTF,TGCAGTGCTAGAGATCTCACGGCAGGCGGTGGCTACACCTTC
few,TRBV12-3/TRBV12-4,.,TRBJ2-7,CASSSGVIREQYF,TGTGCCAGCAGCTCCGGGGTAATACGCGAGCAGTACTTC
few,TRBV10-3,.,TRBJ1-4,CAISDEWGGNEKLFF,TGTGCCATCAGTGATGAATGGGGGGGGAATGAAAAACTGTTTTTT
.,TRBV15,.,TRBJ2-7,CATSKSLSYEQYF,TGTGCCACCAGCAAAAGTCTCTCCTACGAGCAGTACTTC
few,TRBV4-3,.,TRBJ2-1,CASSQSRSSYNEQFF,TGCGCCAGCAGCCAATCGCGGAGCTCCTACAATGAGCAGTTCTTC
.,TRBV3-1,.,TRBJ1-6,CASSSSRNSPLHF,TGTGCCAGCAGTTCGAGCAGGAATTCACCCCTCCACTTT
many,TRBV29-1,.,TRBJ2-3,CSVGGRATDTQYF,TGCAGCGTTGGGGGCAGGGCCACAGATACGCAGTATTTT
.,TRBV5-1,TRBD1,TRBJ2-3,CASSPTPGQGTDTQYF,TGCGCCAGCAGCCCCACACCGGGACAGGGAACAGATACGCAGTATTTT
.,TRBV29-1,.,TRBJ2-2,CSVADRRRMNTGELFF,TGCAGCGTTGCGGATCGGAGACGGATGAACACCGGGGAGCTGTTTTTT
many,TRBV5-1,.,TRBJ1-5,CASSPSQGRNQPQHF,TGCGCCAGCAGCCCGAGCCAGGGTCGCAATCAGCCCCAGCATTTT
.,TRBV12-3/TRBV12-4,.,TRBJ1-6,CASSLSGRNNSPLHF,TGTGCCAGCAGTTTGTCAGGACGCAATAATTCACCCCTCCACTTT
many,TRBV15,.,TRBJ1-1,CATSVSRNTEAFF,TGTGCCACCAGCGTTTCCAGAAACACTGAAGCTTTCTTT
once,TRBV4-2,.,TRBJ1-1,CASSQEAHPTMNTEAFF,TGTGCCAGCAGCCAAGAGGCCCACCCGACAATGAACACTGAAGCTTTCTTT
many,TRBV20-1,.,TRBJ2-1,CSARRGTLNNEQFF,TGCAGTGCTAGACGAGGGACTCTGAACAATGAGCAGTTCTTC
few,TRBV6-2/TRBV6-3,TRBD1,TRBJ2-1,CASRGTGLRQFF,TGTGCCAGCAGGGGGACAGGGTTGAGGCAGTTCTTC